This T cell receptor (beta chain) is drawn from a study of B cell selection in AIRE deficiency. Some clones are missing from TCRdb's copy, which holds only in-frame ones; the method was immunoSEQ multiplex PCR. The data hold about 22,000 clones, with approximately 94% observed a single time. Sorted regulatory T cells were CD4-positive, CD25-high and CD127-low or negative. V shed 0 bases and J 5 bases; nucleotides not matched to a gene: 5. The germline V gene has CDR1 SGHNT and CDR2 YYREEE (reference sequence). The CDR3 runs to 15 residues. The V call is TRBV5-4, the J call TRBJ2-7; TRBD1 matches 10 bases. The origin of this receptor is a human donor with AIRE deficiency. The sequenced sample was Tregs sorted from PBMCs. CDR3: CASSLVQDRGNEQYF. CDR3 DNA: TGTGCCAGCAGCTTGGTGCAGGACAGGGGGAACGAGCAGTACTTC. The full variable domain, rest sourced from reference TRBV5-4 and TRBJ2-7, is ETGVTQSPTHLIKTRGQQVTLRCSSQSGHNTVSWYQQALGQGPQFIFQYYREEENGRGNFPPRFSGLQFPNYSSELNVNALELDDSALYLCASSLVQDRGNEQYFGPGTRLTVT.